This T cell receptor beta chain was observed in a study of somatic mutations in cytotoxic T cells in rheumatoid arthritis (dated by TCRdb to between 2016 and 2019). Background for the entire study: Peripheral blood (around 28 ml EDTA) was collected from patients immediately after diagnosis and before any treatment began. TCRB deep sequencing was performed for roughly 66 rheumatoid arthritis patients and approximately 20 healthy controls. Patient and control groups had essentially identical median ages. The study asked whether expanded CD8+ T-cell clones in newly diagnosed, untreated rheumatoid arthritis carry somatic mutations, and used TCRB deep sequencing to characterize clonality. Some T-cell populations stained with V beta antibodies were sorted by flow on a FACSAria II or Sony SH800 to nearly 100% purity, with sorted V beta1+ cells additionally subjected to TCRB sequencing.

A note on this clone: What antigen it recognizes has not been identified. Per-base quality was not reported, and no clone a single base away is much larger than it.

The cysteine opens and the phenylalanine closes a CDR3 of 15 amino acids. Only the CDR3 DNA stays, 45 bases, in frame from base 1. CDR1 and CDR2 are read off the germline V gene (reference sequence) as LNHDA and SQIVND. The V and J ends are trimmed by 7 bases and 0 bases, leaving 16 bases between them. Beyond this particular receptor, the publication reports: There was no significant difference in CD8+ T-cell clonality between rheumatoid arthritis patients and age-matched healthy controls. The slight TRBV07 underrepresentation in patients was not adjusted for multiple comparisons. An increase of CD8+ clonality with age was seen in patients (Spearman r ≈ 0.49) but not in healthy controls. Viral specificity could not be ruled out by absence from virus-specific databases, and the antigen targets of the expanded CD8+ clones remained unknown. In about an eighth of the roughly 60 patients, more than 20% of CD8+ cells belonged to the largest CD8+ clone, while several identical CD8+ TCRB sequences were shared between blood and synovial fluid.

TCRB CDR3 sequencing used the immunoSEQ assay on genomic DNA. In the paper's pipeline: When patient CD8+ clones exceeding 1% were checked against published virus-specific TCRB sequences, only a few matched. Nothing other than productive TCRB rearrangements was included in the analyses. A clone was defined by a unique TCRB CDR3 sequence, and clonality was computed as a productive clonality index based on Shannon entropy. Repertoire overlap between two samples was calculated from the template counts of each clone relative to total templates per sample. V-gene usage measured by flow cytometry correlated with TCRB sequencing V-gene usage, with a Spearman r of 0.5 to 0.65. TCRdb holds this immuneACCESS table with in-frame rearrangements only. Some clones are missing; in checked studies, unresolved V genes explain under half, and the rest has no known cause. From that table come the V and J calls and clone size; the DNA was used to work out D and trimming. The table for this sample lists about 10,000 clones; around 91% of them were counted only once. Together, the top ten hold less than 1.1% of the sample.

CD4+ and CD8+ cells were isolated by positive magnetic bead selection on an AutoMACS, and purity was checked by flow cytometry. Peripheral blood mononuclear cells were obtained using density gradient separation with Ficoll-Paque PLUS. DNA was extracted from CD4-enriched, CD8-enriched or PBMC samples with Nucleospin Tissue or Tissue XS kits and quantified with a Qubit 2.0 fluorometer. The sample comprised CD4+ T cells sorted from blood. The receptor chain draws on TRBV19 and TRBJ2-7; TRBD1 is a weak D gene call, 6 bases matching. The source is a woman younger than 30 with rheumatoid arthritis. The nucleotide sequence reads TGTGCCAGTACCCTGGGGGCAGGAAGCTCCTACGAGCAGTACTTC. The translation is CASTLGAGSSYEQYF.